This record covers a single TCR beta chain. These data come from a study of T cells of healthy individuals. This CDR3 is 11 amino acids long. V was shortened by 6 bases and J by 7 bases, with 10 bases between the two germline ends. TCRdb reprocessed the 5' RACE reads with MiXCR, giving one entry per CDR3 protein. The data contain 45,000 to 60,000 distinct CDR3 sequences, approximately 15% of them singletons. V and J are TRBV12-3 or TRBV12-4 and TRBJ2-7, with D uncertain. The sequence came from a human donor in good health. The DNA for the CDR3 is TGTGCCAGCAGATCCGGGTGGGAGCAGTACTTC. It is translated as CASRSGWEQYF.